These 30 T cell receptor beta chains were sequenced from one sample in a study of shared clonotypes between healthy human individuals. Sequenced by immunoSEQ multiplex PCR; TCRdb stores in-frame clones only, minus some. The sample gives about 1 million clones, 70% to 80% of which show up once; roughly 1.5% is in the top ten. The sequenced sample consisted of memory CD4+ T cells sorted from blood. Noted subset: CD45RA-negative fraction. All receptors derive from a man between 18 and 35 years old in good health.

The V gene is TRBV19, the J gene TRBJ2-5; TRBD1 aligns across 7 bases. V gave up 1 base and J gave up 4 bases; unmatched junction bases: 6. CDR3 length: 15 amino acids. The V gene's germline CDR1 is LNHDA and CDR2 SQIVND (reference sequence). CDR3 amino acids: CASSIVSTGRETQYF. The CDR3 DNA follows: TGTGCCAGTAGTATAGTATCGACAGGGAGAGAGACCCAGTACTTC.

The chain employs TRBV6-6 and TRBJ1-2; 8 nucleotides agree with TRBD1. Losses at the gene ends were 10 bases for V and 4 bases for J; bases not matched to a gene: 11. This CDR3 has 14 residues. CDR1 and CDR2 (germline): MNHNY, SVGAGI (reference sequence). CDR3 protein: CATKTGASPYGYTF. The CDR3 nucleotides are TGTGCCACCAAGACAGGGGCGTCCCCCTATGGCTACACCTTC.

This clone was seen more than once but under ten times. The V gene is TRBV30, the J gene TRBJ1-2, with D maybe TRBD1 (6 bases). Trimming cost V 0 bases and J 7 bases, with 18 bases left between them. CDR1 and CDR2 from the germline V gene are GTSNPN and SVGIG (reference sequence). The CDR3 has 15 residues. This chain's CDR3 is CAWSVRRGAEGGYTF. For the CDR3, the DNA is TGTGCCTGGAGTGTACGCCGGGGGGCAGAAGGTGGCTACACCTTC. Looking up the rest from reference TRBV30 and TRBJ1-2 gives the full variable domain: SQTIHQWPATLVQPVGSPLSLECTVEGTSNPNLYWYRQAAGRGLQLLFYSVGIGQISSEVPQNLSASRPQDRQFILSSKKLLLSDSGFYLCAWSVRRGAEGGYTFGSGTRLTVV.

This clone has more than one count but fewer than ten. The rearrangement joins TRBV9 to TRBJ1-4, with TRBD1 identical over 12 bases. The CDR3 length is 17 residues. Germline CDR1 is SGDLS and CDR2 is YYNGEE. V trimming: 3 bases; J trimming: 5 bases; junction bases outside the gene matches: 8. The CDR3: CASSAGGTGGVNEKLFF. CDR3 in DNA: TGTGCCAGCAGCGCTGGAGGGACAGGGGGCGTCAATGAAAAACTGTTTTTT.

The genes are TRBV6-1 and TRBJ2-5; 16 nucleotides match TRBD2. The CDR3 extends over 16 amino acids. Trimming at V came to 4 bases and at J to 5 bases, leaving 4 bases not matched to a gene. Germline-derived CDR1 and CDR2 are MNHNS and SASEGT. CDR3 loop: CASSGGLAGGQETQYF. DNA of the CDR3: TGTGCCAGCAGTGGGGGACTAGCGGGAGGGCAGGAGACCCAGTACTTC.

The V and J genes are TRBV19 and TRBJ2-5; the D gene could be TRBD1 or TRBD2 (6 bases each). Germline assignment: CDR1 LNHDA and CDR2 SQIVND (reference sequence). V was pared by 7 bases and J by 5 bases, with 14 bases between. The CDR3 has 13 amino acids. The CDR3 sequence: CASNEGGAETQYF. The DNA of the CDR3 is TGTGCCAGTAATGAGGGGGGCGCGGAGACCCAGTACTTC.

The chain carries TRBV19 and TRBJ1-2; the D gene is possibly TRBD1 (6 bases). Trimming left V 3 bases short and J 5 bases short, with 13 bases between. Germline V CDR1 and CDR2: LNHDA, SQIVND (reference sequence). This CDR3 has 14 amino acids. In DNA, the CDR3 is TGTGCCAGTAGTATTGAGGGGGGACGGTATGGCTACACCTTC. As protein: CASSIEGGRYGYTF.

The chain carries TRBV18 and TRBJ1-1, with 7 bases identical to TRBD1. CDR1 and CDR2 (germline): KGHSH, LQKENI. The V segment lost 3 bases and the J segment 3 bases; nucleotides outside the gene matches: 10. The CDR3 covers 16 residues. The CDR3 reads CASSPTTGVLDTEAFF. The CDR3 DNA reads TGTGCCAGCTCACCCACCACAGGGGTGTTGGACACTGAAGCTTTCTTT.

V usage is TRBV14 and J usage is TRBJ2-7; 7 bases are a match to TRBD2. V gave up 3 bases and J gave up 6 bases; unmatched junction bases: 5. The length of the CDR3 is 13 residues. Germline V gene sequence: CDR1 SGHDN, CDR2 FVKESK. The CDR3 DNA reads TGTGCCAGCAGCCAGGGAGGGAGGCTCGAGCAGTACTTC. It specifies CASSQGGRLEQYF.

The chain has TRBV10-3 and TRBJ2-4, with 7 nucleotides matching TRBD1. The J segment lost 7 bases and the V segment lost 2 bases, leaving 2 bases of the junction unmatched. Germline V gene data show CDR1 as ENHRY and CDR2 as SYGVKD. The CDR3 extends over 13 amino acids. CDR3 region: CAISEPGQNIQYF. Here the CDR3 DNA reads TGTGCCATCAGTGAGCCGGGACAGAACATTCAGTACTTC.

The chain couples TRBV5-4 to TRBJ2-7, with D unclear. Trimming stripped 0 bases from V and 7 bases from J, with 11 bases between. There are 13 residues in the CDR3. Germline CDR1 and CDR2: SGHNT and YYREEE (reference sequence). Written as DNA, the CDR3 is TGTGCCAGCAGCTTGGACCCAATGGGGGAGCAGTACTTC. Amino acids: CASSLDPMGEQYF.

The chain joins TRBV19 to TRBJ1-1; the match to TRBD1 covers 7 bases. Trimming cost V 6 bases and J 4 bases; bases outside gene matches: 14. The CDR3 length is 16 residues. CDR1 and CDR2 (germline): LNHDA, SQIVND (reference sequence). Written as DNA, the CDR3 is TGTGCCAGTAGACACCAGGGGGGCAGGAAGAGCACTGAAGCTTTCTTT. This sequence encodes CASRHQGGRKSTEAFF.

The chain carries TRBV18 and TRBJ1-2; no clear D gene. The CDR3 extends over 15 amino acids. Germline lookup yields CDR1 KGHSH and CDR2 LQKENI. V dropped 2 bases and J dropped 3 bases, with 13 bases sitting between them. The CDR3 bases are TGTGCCAGCTCACCATTACAGTCGGTAGACTATGGCTACACCTTC. It is translated as CASSPLQSVDYGYTF. Together with reference TRBV18 and TRBJ1-2, the CDR3 gives the full variable domain: NAGVMQNPRHLVRRRGQEARLRCSPMKGHSHVYWYRQLPEEGLKFMVYLQKENIIDESGMPKERFSAEFPKEGPSILRIQQVVRGDSAAYFCASSPLQSVDYGYTFGSGTRLTVV.

V usage is TRBV27 and J usage is TRBJ2-3; the D is unclear. Trimming pared 7 bases from V and 1 base from J, leaving 15 bases between. The V gene's germline CDR1 is MNHEY and CDR2 SMNVEV (reference sequence). The CDR3 totals 15 residues. The CDR3 DNA is TGTGCCAGCACCGTAGACCCAAGGGGCACAGATACGCAGTATTTT. This sequence encodes CASTVDPRGTDTQYF.

This chain connects TRBV7-2 to TRBJ2-7, with D perhaps TRBD2 (6 bases). CDR1 and CDR2 from the germline V gene are SGHTA and FQGNSA. This CDR3 region has 14 residues. The V end was cut by 4 bases, the J end by 3 bases, with 13 bases between. This CDR3 is CASSYPGDGYEQYF. CDR3 nucleotides: TGTGCCAGCAGCTATCCGGGGGACGGCTACGAGCAGTACTTC.

The CDR3 bases are TGTGCCAGCATACAACAGGGGGCCTGGTATGGCTACACCTTC. It translates to CASIQQGAWYGYTF. The chain carries TRBV13 and TRBJ1-2; TRBD1 aligns across 9 bases. The junction had 8 bases not matched to a gene; V was cut back by 7 bases and J by 5 bases. Germline V gene data show CDR1 as PRHDT and CDR2 as FYEKMQ (reference sequence). This CDR3 contains 14 residues. Full variable domain (remainder filled in from reference TRBV13 and TRBJ1-2): AAGVIQSPRHLIKEKRETATLKCYPIPRHDTVYWYQQGPGQDPQFLISFYEKMQSDKGSIPDRFSAQQFSDYHSELNMSSLELGDSALYFCASIQQGAWYGYTFGSGTRLTVV.

The chain has TRBV5-1 and TRBJ1-3; D not resolved. V shed 6 bases and J shed 3 bases, with 4 bases lying between them. The CDR3 sequence is 11 residues long. From germline, CDR1 is SGHRS and CDR2 YFSETQ. The CDR3, as DNA: TGCGCCAGCATGGGTGGAAACACCATATATTTT. It specifies CASMGGNTIYF.

V and J are TRBV25-1 and TRBJ2-7; D uncertain. The CDR3 spans 11 residues. Trimming removed 6 bases from V and 5 bases from J, with 8 bases in between. Germline CDR1 and CDR2: MGHDK and SYGVNS. The DNA of the CDR3 is TGTGCCAGCAGAGTGTACCACGAGCAGTACTTC. It specifies CASRVYHEQYF.

The chain recombines TRBV29-1 with TRBJ1-2; possibly TRBD1 for D (6 bases). Trimming removed 4 bases from V and 8 bases from J, with 11 bases in between. The CDR3 contains 11 residues. Looked up from germline, CDR1 is SQVTM and CDR2 is ANQGSEA. The CDR3 sequence is CSVGGAEGYTF. As DNA, the CDR3 is TGCAGCGTTGGGGGGGCAGAGGGCTACACCTTC.

To note about this clone: A far larger clone is just one base off, so this is likely a read error. V and J are TRBV5-1 and TRBJ2-5; a weak D match, TRBD2 (5 bases). CDR1 is SGHRS and CDR2 is YFSETQ in the germline V gene. The CDR3 is made up of 15 amino acids. V was clipped by 4 bases and J by 4 bases, with 17 bases between them. Here the CDR3 DNA reads TGCGCCAGCAGCCCTCGGGCCGGGGTTGGAGAGACCCAGTACTTC. The encoded protein is CASSPRAGVGETQYF.

The V call is TRBV6-5, the J call TRBJ1-2; unclear D gene. The ends were cut back, 4 bases at V and 0 bases at J, with 12 bases in the middle. Germline-derived CDR1 and CDR2 are MNHEY and SVGAGI. The CDR3 is made up of 15 amino acids. The CDR3 region has the DNA TGTGCCAGCAGTTTCACGGGAAACCCTAACTATGGCTACACCTTC. Protein: CASSFTGNPNYGYTF.

The V and J genes are TRBV5-1 and TRBJ1-2, with 7 bases fitting TRBD1. After removal of 4 bases from V and 7 bases from J, the junction contained 13 bases not matched to a gene. This CDR3 is 15 amino acids long. CDR1 is SGHRS, CDR2 YFSETQ, per germline. DNA of the CDR3: TGCGCCAGCAGCACCAGCTCGACAGGGCTGTCTGGCTACACCTTC. It specifies CASSTSSTGLSGYTF.

This clone occurred once. This CDR3 reads CASTLRGSGNTIYF. DNA of the CDR3: TGTGCCAGCACGCTAAGGGGTTCTGGAAACACCATATATTTT. The chain has TRBV28 and TRBJ1-3, with TRBD1 as a possible D gene (5 bases). V was clipped by 7 bases and J by 1 base, with 11 bases between them. Germline values: CDR1 MDHEN, CDR2 SYDVKM. The CDR3 is 14 amino acids. Combining the CDR3 with reference TRBV28 and TRBJ1-3 gives the whole variable domain DVKVTQSSRYLVKRTGEKVFLECVQDMDHENMFWYRQDPGLGLRLIYFSYDVKMKEKGDIPEGYSVSREKKERFSLILESASTNQTSMYLCASTLRGSGNTIYFGEGSWLTVV.

The V call is TRBV29-1, the J call TRBJ2-7, with a weak D call TRBD2 (5 bases). The V and J ends lost 4 bases and 4 bases respectively, with 17 bases between them. The CDR3 loop spans 14 amino acids. The germline V gene encodes CDR1 SQVTM and CDR2 ANQGSEA. CDR3 nucleotide sequence: TGCAGCGTTGGCCGAGCGGAGAAGGAGTACGAGCAGTACTTC. This encodes CSVGRAEKEYEQYF.

The chain recombines TRBV19 with TRBJ2-5; TRBD1 agrees at 7 bases. The CDR3 loop spans 17 amino acids. In germline, CDR1 is LNHDA, CDR2 SQIVND (reference sequence). Trimming took 1 base from V and 4 from J; bases not matched to a gene: 12. Here the CDR3 reads CASSIGLVTSGGETQYF. In DNA, the CDR3 is TGTGCCAGTAGTATAGGCCTAGTAACCTCAGGGGGAGAGACCCAGTACTTC.

This clone has a handful of counts. V usage is TRBV7-9 and J usage is TRBJ1-2; D ambiguous. The CDR3 has 13 amino acids. V was cut by 2 bases and J by 8 bases, with 12 bases left in between. From germline, CDR1 is SEHNR and CDR2 FQNEAQ (reference sequence). The CDR3 here is CASSLQQGHGYTF. CDR3 DNA: TGTGCCAGCAGCTTACAGCAAGGGCACGGCTACACCTTC.

Only one count was recorded for this clone. The rearrangement joins TRBV7-2 to TRBJ2-3; D remains unclear. The V end was cut by 7 bases, the J end by 7 bases, with 15 bases between. Germline V lookup: CDR1 SGHTA, CDR2 FQGNSA. This CDR3 region has 13 residues. CDR3 residues: CASTDLVRNTQYF. The CDR3 DNA sequence: TGTGCCAGCACCGACCTCGTCCGGAATACGCAGTATTTT.

V is TRBV7-9 and J is TRBJ1-4, with D perhaps matching TRBD1 (5 bases). Germline V gene sequence: CDR1 SEHNR, CDR2 FQNEAQ (reference sequence). CDR3 length equals 15 residues. The V and J ends lost 2 bases and 0 bases respectively, with 7 bases between them. The CDR3 DNA reads TGTGCCAGCAGCTTACAGGGCTCAACTAATGAAAAACTGTTTTTT. Amino acids: CASSLQGSTNEKLFF.

The chain has TRBV25-1 and TRBJ2-5; either TRBD1 or TRBD2 may supply D (5 bases each). CDR1 and CDR2 from the germline V gene are MGHDK and SYGVNS. The CDR3 totals 15 residues. Trimming took 4 bases from V and 5 from J, leaving 17 bases between them. CDR3 in amino acids: CASSGAGASRETQYF. For the CDR3, the DNA is TGTGCCAGCAGTGGGGCCGGGGCGTCAAGGGAGACCCAGTACTTC. Using reference TRBV25-1 and TRBJ2-5 for the parts outside the CDR3, the full variable domain is EADIYQTPRYLVIGTGKKITLECSQTMGHDKMYWYQQDPGMELHLIHYSYGVNSTEKGDLSSESTVSRIRTEHFPLTLESARPSHTSQYLCASSGAGASRETQYFGPGTRLLVL.

A remark on this clone: The sample has other DNA sequences that encode this CDR3 too. The J gene is TRBJ1-4, the V gene TRBV7-9; D is ambiguous. CDR3 length: 14 residues. Looked up from germline, CDR1 is SEHNR and CDR2 is FQNEAQ (reference sequence). With 3 bases removed from V and 0 bases from J, the gap between germline ends came to 5 bases. The CDR3 spells CASSFGATNEKLFF. CDR3 sequence (DNA): TGTGCCAGCAGCTTTGGGGCAACTAATGAAAAACTGTTTTTT.